A selection of T cell receptor beta chains follows, all from one sample in a study of cytomegalovirus exposure and HLA in healthy donors. Sequenced by immunoSEQ multiplex PCR; TCRdb stores in-frame clones only, minus some. The profile covers a few hundred thousand clones, with approximately 90% appearing a single time and 0.92% taken by the ten largest. What was sequenced was PBMCs. The receptors were sampled from a woman aged 18-29 years in good health and CMV-seronegative. CDR3s include the opening cysteine and the closing phenylalanine or tryptophan. The order of the fields is J gene, clone size, V gene, D gene, CDR3 protein, CDR3 DNA. D genes are given only for firm matches. Clone size is not always given. Where it is, it says once, few, many or a class for expanded clones.

TRBJ1-5 NA TRBV6-5 NA CASTNGGNQPQHF TGTGCCAGCACCAACGGGGGCAATCAGCCCCAGCATTTT
TRBJ2-1 NA TRBV5-1 NA CASSAETGNEQFF TGCGCCAGCAGCGCTGAGACAGGCAATGAGCAGTTCTTC
TRBJ1-2 few TRBV28 NA CASSLSTGYGYTF TGTGCCAGCAGTTTATCCACAGGGTATGGCTACACCTTC
TRBJ2-7 NA TRBV28 TRBD2 CASSFPYRTSDPSYEQYF TGTGCCAGCAGTTTCCCTTACCGAACTAGCGACCCCTCCTACGAGCAGTACTTC
TRBJ2-3 NA TRBV27 TRBD2 CASTGLAGASPDTQYF TGTGCCAGCACGGGACTAGCGGGAGCATCTCCAGATACGCAGTATTTT
TRBJ2-3 NA TRBV27 TRBD1 CASSFEGASDTQYF TGTGCCAGCAGTTTTGAGGGGGCATCAGATACGCAGTATTTT
TRBJ2-7 NA TRBV10-3 NA CASRFSGELSYEQYF TGTGCCAGCCGCTTTAGCGGAGAGCTTTCCTACGAGCAGTACTTC
TRBJ1-2 NA TRBV28 NA CASSVGDTNYGYTF TGTGCCAGCAGTGTAGGAGATACAAACTATGGCTACACCTTC
TRBJ2-7 NA TRBV11-2 TRBD1 CASSPFKLGQRSYEQYF TGTGCCAGCAGCCCTTTCAAATTGGGACAGCGATCCTACGAGCAGTACTTC
TRBJ2-7 once TRBV6-1 NA CASSRVWGAVREQYF TGTGCCAGCAGTCGTGTCTGGGGCGCGGTTCGGGAGCAGTACTTC
TRBJ2-5 NA TRBV27 TRBD1 CASSPDGTGLRLKTQYF TGTGCCAGCAGTCCAGACGGGACAGGCCTTAGGTTAAAGACCCAGTACTTC
TRBJ1-2 NA TRBV2 TRBD1 CASRAVRDRGGYGYTF TGTGCCAGCCGGGCGGTAAGGGACAGGGGCGGCTATGGCTACACCTTC
TRBJ2-1 NA TRBV18 TRBD1 CASSPPRTGPYNEQFF TGTGCCAGCTCACCACCGCGGACAGGACCTTACAATGAGCAGTTCTTC
TRBJ2-2 once TRBV7-2 TRBD2 CASSQRTSAGTGELFF TGTGCCAGCAGCCAGCGGACTAGCGCGGGGACCGGGGAGCTGTTTTTT
TRBJ2-7 NA TRBV5-6 TRBD2 CASSGGTSGSSYEQYF TGTGCCAGCAGCGGTGGGACTAGCGGGAGCTCCTACGAGCAGTACTTC
TRBJ2-7 NA TRBV6-5 NA CASSYSTDSYEQYF TGTGCCAGCAGTTACTCGACAGACTCCTACGAGCAGTACTTC
TRBJ1-4 NA TRBV7-9 NA CASSNIQGREKLFF TGTGCCAGCAGCAATATACAGGGACGGGAAAAACTGTTTTTT
TRBJ2-1 NA TRBV6-1 NA CASSERLARRGQFF TGTGCCAGCAGTGAAAGGCTAGCCCGCCGTGGGCAGTTCTTC
TRBJ2-7 NA TRBV19 NA CASSMYGSSYEQYF TGTGCCAGTAGTATGTATGGGAGCTCCTACGAGCAGTACTTC
TRBJ1-4 NA TRBV7-9 TRBD1 CASSLPDRLFNEKLFF TGTGCCAGCAGCTTACCGGACAGGTTGTTTAATGAAAAACTGTTTTTT
TRBJ2-2 NA TRBV11-2 TRBD1 CASSTPGQGSGELFF TGTGCCAGCAGCACCCCGGGACAGGGATCCGGGGAGCTGTTTTTT
TRBJ1-1 NA TRBV27 TRBD1 CASSPGTGDAEAFF TGTGCCAGCAGCCCCGGGACAGGGGACGCTGAAGCTTTCTTT
TRBJ2-7 NA TRBV14 NA CASSQDLGLAITEQYF TGTGCCAGCAGCCAAGACCTTGGGCTAGCCATAACCGAGCAGTACTTC
TRBJ1-2 NA TRBV27 TRBD1 CASSLGTGQSGPYGYTF TGTGCCAGCAGTTTAGGGACAGGGCAGTCTGGCCCATATGGCTACACCTTC
TRBJ2-1 NA TRBV5-1 TRBD1 CASSLAQGVYSEQFF TGCGCCAGCAGCTTGGCTCAGGGGGTATATAGTGAGCAGTTCTTC
TRBJ2-7 NA TRBV7-2 TRBD1 CASGDDRGLTYEQYF TGTGCCAGCGGAGACGACAGGGGGCTAACCTACGAGCAGTACTTC
TRBJ2-5 NA TRBV13 NA CASSLVAGSRETQYF TGTGCCAGCAGCTTAGTTGCGGGAAGTAGGGAGACCCAGTACTTC
TRBJ1-2 NA TRBV4-3 TRBD1 CASSQDPNRAGQGFGYGYTF TGCGCCAGCAGCCAAGACCCAAACCGAGCGGGACAGGGGTTCGGGTATGGCTACACCTTC
TRBJ1-2 NA TRBV7-5 NA CVRSLSQGATDGYTF TGTGTCAGAAGCTTAAGTCAGGGGGCTACCGATGGCTACACCTTC
TRBJ2-1 NA TRBV15 NA CATSNEITGLLSGYNEQFF TGTGCCACCAGCAACGAAATAACCGGACTTTTGAGCGGGTACAATGAGCAGTTCTTC
TRBJ2-1 NA TRBV19 TRBD2 CASSIVAGALGNEQFF TGTGCCAGTAGTATCGTAGCGGGGGCACTCGGGAATGAGCAGTTCTTC
TRBJ2-1 NA TRBV25-1 TRBD2 CASTRRAGTYNEQFF TGTGCCAGCACCCGTCGAGCGGGGACCTACAATGAGCAGTTCTTC
TRBJ1-5 NA TRBV7-9 TRBD1 CASSSQGVGQPQHF TGTGCCAGCAGCTCCCAGGGGGTTGGCCAGCCCCAGCATTTT
TRBJ2-4 NA TRBV6-5 NA CASRSQAAAKNIQYF TGTGCCAGCAGAAGTCAGGCCGCGGCCAAAAACATTCAGTACTTC
TRBJ2-1 NA TRBV12-5 NA CASGLTKRANNEQFF TGTGCTAGTGGTCTGACCAAGCGGGCAAACAATGAGCAGTTCTTC
TRBJ2-5 NA TRBV5-1 TRBD1 CASSSHSTGTVVTGDQYF TGCGCCAGCAGCTCCCATTCAACCGGGACAGTCGTCACAGGGGACCAGTACTTC
TRBJ2-2 NA TRBV5-1 NA CASSWGTLGGELFF TGCGCCAGCAGCTGGGGCACCCTCGGCGGGGAGCTGTTTTTT